This is a list of T cell receptor beta chains from one sample in a study of T cells in Graves' hyperthyroidism and ophthalmopathy. Each CDR3 protein is one row after TCRdb ran MiXCR on the multiplex PCR reads. In the table there are about 290,000 distinct CDR3 sequences, 13% of which are singletons. Source material: blood. Every receptor here comes from a woman aged 25 to 39 with Graves' hyperthyroidism that later progressed to Graves' ophthalmopathy. The CDR3 runs from the conserved cysteine through the conserved F or W. D genes are given only for firm matches. Rows may omit the clone size; those that give it use once, few, many or a size class.

D	length	V	J	size	CDR3	DNA
TRBD2	15	TRBV6-5	TRBJ2-7	many	CASSYGSGDTYEQYF	TGTGCCAGCAGTTACGGTAGCGGGGACACCTACGAGCAGTACTTC
-	12	TRBV12-3/TRBV12-4	TRBJ1-1	many	CASSPTGPEAFF	TGTGCCAGCAGTCCGACGGGTCCTGAAGCTTTCTTT
TRBD2	17	TRBV12-3/TRBV12-4	TRBJ2-5	many	CASSLASSGRGRETQYF	TGTGCCAGCAGTTTAGCTTCAAGCGGGAGGGGTCGAGAGACCCAGTACTTC
TRBD1	17	TRBV6-2/TRBV6-3	TRBJ1-5	-	CASSITLGTGPDQPQHF	TGTGCCAGCAGTATTACGCTGGGGACAGGGCCCGATCAGCCCCAGCATTTT
-	15	TRBV4-3	TRBJ2-7	-	CASSQETDLVREQYF	TGCGCCAGCAGCCAAGAGACCGACCTAGTGAGGGAGCAGTACTTC
TRBD1	16	TRBV5-1	TRBJ2-2	many	CASSLRTGRESGELFF	TGCGCCAGCAGCTTACGGACAGGGCGAGAATCCGGGGAGCTGTTTTTT
TRBD2	12	TRBV18	TRBJ2-7	-	CASSGGESEQYF	TGTGCCAGCTCGGGGGGGGAATCCGAGCAGTACTTC
TRBD1	16	TRBV20-1	TRBJ1-5	many	CSATDREGFSNQPQHF	TGCAGTGCAACCGACAGGGAAGGATTTAGCAATCAGCCCCAGCATTTT
TRBD2	21	TRBV7-2	TRBJ2-3	-	CASRQTSGRANVRYAQDTQYF	TGTGCCAGCAGACAGACTAGCGGGAGGGCAAACGTTAGATACGCTCAAGATACGCAGTATTTT
-	16	TRBV20-1	TRBJ2-5	many	CSLAGREGVPRETQYF	TGCAGCCTTGCTGGTAGAGAAGGGGTCCCCCGGGAGACCCAGTACTTC
TRBD2	16	TRBV6-2/TRBV6-3	TRBJ2-1	many	CASSYSTSGIGNEQFF	TGTGCCAGCAGTTACTCGACTAGCGGGATTGGCAATGAGCAGTTCTTC
TRBD1	16	TRBV28	TRBJ1-2	-	CASNPGPGQGVYGYTF	TGTGCCAGCAATCCCGGTCCGGGACAGGGTGTTTATGGCTACACCTTC
-	15	TRBV15	TRBJ1-1	many	CATSRDGRGNTEAFF	TGTGCCACCAGCAGAGACGGCAGGGGTAACACTGAAGCTTTCTTT
-	13	TRBV29-1	TRBJ2-7	many	CSVEDQGGYEQYF	TGCAGCGTTGAAGATCAGGGAGGATACGAGCAGTACTTC
-	15	TRBV5-1	TRBJ2-3	-	CASNQGVEGTDTQYF	TGCGCCAGCAACCAAGGGGTTGAGGGCACAGATACGCAGTATTTT
-	14	TRBV7-3	TRBJ2-2	many	CASSLLGDEGELFF	TGTGCCAGCAGCTTACTGGGGGACGAGGGGGAGCTGTTTTTT
TRBD2	14	TRBV5-1	TRBJ2-1	many	CASRSGGPLAEQFF	TGCGCCAGCAGATCGGGAGGGCCTCTCGCTGAGCAGTTCTTC
-	13	TRBV6-1	TRBJ1-5	many	CASSPFWGQPQHF	TGTGCCAGCAGCCCTTTTTGGGGTCAGCCCCAGCATTTT
TRBD2	14	TRBV30	TRBJ2-2	-	CACSGRGDTGELFF	TGTGCCTGTAGCGGGAGGGGGGACACCGGGGAGCTGTTTTTT
-	11	TRBV29-1	TRBJ2-7	-	CSVGGAYEQYF	TGCAGCGTTGGAGGGGCCTACGAGCAGTACTTC
-	15	TRBV19	TRBJ2-2	-	CASMPGQVNTGELFF	TGTGCCAGTATGCCGGGGCAAGTTAACACCGGGGAGCTGTTTTTT
-	15	TRBV7-3	TRBJ2-7	many	CASSPFHGGFDEQYF	TGTGCCAGCAGCCCCTTTCACGGGGGCTTTGACGAGCAGTACTTC
-	12	TRBV7-9	TRBJ1-4	many	CASSLVGEKLFF	TGTGCCAGCAGCTTAGTTGGGGAAAAACTGTTTTTT
TRBD1	13	TRBV15	TRBJ1-6	-	CATGQRYNSPLHF	TGTGCTACGGGACAGCGTTATAATTCACCCCTCCACTTT
TRBD1	14	TRBV27	TRBJ2-7	many	CASSWTGEDYEQYF	TGTGCCAGCAGTTGGACAGGGGAGGACTACGAGCAGTACTTC
-	15	TRBV6-1	TRBJ2-2	few	CASSPERGVAGEPFF	TGTGCCAGCAGCCCAGAGAGAGGGGTGGCCGGGGAGCCGTTTTTT
-	12	TRBV7-9	TRBJ2-1	many	CASSSPAAEQFF	TGTGCCAGCAGCTCGCCAGCCGCTGAGCAGTTCTTC
-	15	TRBV7-9	TRBJ2-7	many	CASSLGMVDSYEQYF	TGTGCCAGCAGCTTAGGAATGGTGGATTCCTACGAGCAGTACTTC
-	9	TRBV5-6	TRBJ2-1	-	CAGTHEQFF	TGTGCCGGCACCCATGAGCAGTTCTTC
-	10	TRBV7-2	TRBJ2-3	many	CATNTDTQYF	TGTGCCACCAACACAGATACGCAGTATTTT
TRBD2	18	TRBV20-1	TRBJ2-3	many	CSAPNLGLAEPYTDTQYF	TGCAGTGCTCCAAACCTTGGACTAGCAGAACCATACACAGATACGCAGTATTTT
TRBD1	13	TRBV5-8	TRBJ2-2	many	CASSLQGAGELFF	TGTGCCAGCAGCTTGCAGGGGGCCGGGGAGCTGTTTTTT
-	12	TRBV30	TRBJ2-5	many	CAWGQYQETQYF	TGTGCCTGGGGACAGTACCAAGAGACCCAGTACTTC
TRBD2	16	TRBV27	TRBJ2-1	many	CASTLGPSGMFNEQFF	TGTGCCAGCACCCTCGGTCCTAGCGGGATGTTCAATGAGCAGTTCTTC
-	13	TRBV6-5	TRBJ2-7	many	CASSYSQAGEQYF	TGTGCCAGCAGTTACTCGCAAGCGGGCGAGCAGTACTTC